The clone carrying this TCR beta chain was picked up many times. Antigen specificity is unknown. It may be a read error: a sequence one base away is much more abundant. This sample stems from a study of tumor-infiltrating lymphocytes in primary liver carcinoma. General study points: Tumor-adjacent and tumor-blood pairs overlapped less than tumor region pairs did. Just around 8-25% of top clones spanned all five tumor regions.

The roughly 19-32 mg bulk tissue piece was not sorted before simultaneous RNA and DNA extraction. Surgical resection was the treatment these patients received for primary liver carcinoma. The input was approximately 0.45 ug total RNA; TCR beta cDNA was made from it with a constant-region primer. Three nested multiplex PCR rounds of slightly modified ARM-PCR generated TCR beta libraries. TCRdb fed the multiplex PCR reads into MiXCR, producing one record per CDR3 protein. This table holds roughly 32,000 distinct CDR3 sequences, 71% found once. What was sequenced was liver tumor tissue from sampling region 3. As to subset: tumor region T3, left-lateral pole. The sequence was collected from a woman younger than 45 with primary liver carcinoma and hepatitis B virus infection.

CDR3 sequence (DNA): TGTGCCAGCAGCCCCTGGACAGGGGGCAACTACGAGCAGTACTTC. Protein sequence: CASSPWTGGNYEQYF. The J gene is TRBJ2-7, the V gene TRBV11-3; TRBD1 matches 11 bases. The germline V gene has CDR1 SGHNT and CDR2 YENEEA. The CDR3 is made up of 15 amino acids. J lost 3 bases, V lost 5 bases, and 6 bases had no gene match.